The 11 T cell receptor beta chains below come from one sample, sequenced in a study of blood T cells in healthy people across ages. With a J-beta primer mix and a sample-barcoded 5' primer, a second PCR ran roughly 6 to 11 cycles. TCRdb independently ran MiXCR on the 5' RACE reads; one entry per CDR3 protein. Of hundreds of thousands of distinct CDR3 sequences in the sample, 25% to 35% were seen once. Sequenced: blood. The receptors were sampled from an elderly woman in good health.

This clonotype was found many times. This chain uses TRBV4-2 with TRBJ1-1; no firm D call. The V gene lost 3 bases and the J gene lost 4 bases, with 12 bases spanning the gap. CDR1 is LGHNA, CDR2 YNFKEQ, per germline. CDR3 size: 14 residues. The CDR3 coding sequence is TGTGCCAGCAGCCAGGGAGGGAGGGCCACTGAAGCTTTCTTT. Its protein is CASSQGGRATEAFF.

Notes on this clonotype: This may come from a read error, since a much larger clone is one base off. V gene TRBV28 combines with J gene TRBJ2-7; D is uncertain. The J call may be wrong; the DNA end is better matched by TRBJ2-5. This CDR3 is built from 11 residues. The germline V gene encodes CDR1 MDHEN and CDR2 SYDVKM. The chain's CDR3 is CAYTDQETQYF. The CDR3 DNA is TGTGCCTACACCGATCAAGAGACCCAGTACTTC.

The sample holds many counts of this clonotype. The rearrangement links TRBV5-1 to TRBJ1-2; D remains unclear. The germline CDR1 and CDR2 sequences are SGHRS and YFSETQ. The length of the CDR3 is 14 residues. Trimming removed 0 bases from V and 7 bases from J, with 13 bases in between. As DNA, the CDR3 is TGCGCCAGCAGCTTGGTAACGGCCGTTGGTGGCTACACCTTC. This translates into CASSLVTAVGGYTF.

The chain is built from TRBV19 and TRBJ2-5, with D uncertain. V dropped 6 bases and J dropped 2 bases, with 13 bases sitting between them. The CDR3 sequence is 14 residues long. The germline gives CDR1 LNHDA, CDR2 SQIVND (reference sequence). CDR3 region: CASRMGLGQETQYF. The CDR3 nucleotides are TGTGCCAGTAGGATGGGTCTGGGACAAGAGACCCAGTACTTC.

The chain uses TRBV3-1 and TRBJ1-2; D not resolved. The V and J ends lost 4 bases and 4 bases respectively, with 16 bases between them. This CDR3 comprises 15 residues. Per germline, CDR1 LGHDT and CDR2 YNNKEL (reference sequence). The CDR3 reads CASSPSSSARYGYTF. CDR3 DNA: TGTGCCAGCAGCCCGTCTTCTTCGGCACGCTATGGCTACACCTTC.

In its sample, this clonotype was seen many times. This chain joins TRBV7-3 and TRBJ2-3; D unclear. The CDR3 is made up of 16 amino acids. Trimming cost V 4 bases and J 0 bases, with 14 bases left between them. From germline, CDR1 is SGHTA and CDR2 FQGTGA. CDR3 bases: TGTGCCAGCAGCTCCCATGGTGCTGGAAGCACAGATACGCAGTATTTT. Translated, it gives CASSSHGAGSTDTQYF. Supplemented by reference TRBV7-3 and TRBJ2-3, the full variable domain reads GAGVSQTPSNKVTEKGKYVELRCDPISGHTALYWYRQSLGQGPEFLIYFQGTGAADDSGLPNDRFFAVRPEGSVSTLKIQRTERGDSAVYLCASSSHGAGSTDTQYFGPGTRLTVL.

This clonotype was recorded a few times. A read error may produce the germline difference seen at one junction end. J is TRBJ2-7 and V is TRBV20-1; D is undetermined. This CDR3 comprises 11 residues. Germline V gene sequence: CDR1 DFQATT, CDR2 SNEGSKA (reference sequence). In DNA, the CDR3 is TGCAGGGCTAGAGACGCCTACGAGCAGTACTTC. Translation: CRARDAYEQYF.

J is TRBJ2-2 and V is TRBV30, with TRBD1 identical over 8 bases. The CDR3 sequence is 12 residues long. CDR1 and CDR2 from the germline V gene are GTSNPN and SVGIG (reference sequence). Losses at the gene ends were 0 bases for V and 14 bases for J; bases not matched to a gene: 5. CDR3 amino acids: CAWSVGQGALFF. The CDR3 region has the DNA TGTGCCTGGAGTGTAGGCCAGGGGGCCCTGTTTTTT.

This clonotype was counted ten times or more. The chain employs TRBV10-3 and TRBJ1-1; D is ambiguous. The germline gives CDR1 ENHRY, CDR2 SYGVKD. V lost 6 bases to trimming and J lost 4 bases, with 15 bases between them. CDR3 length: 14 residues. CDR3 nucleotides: TGTGCCATCAGGGATAGCGAGGTCGGCACTGAAGCTTTCTTT. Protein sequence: CAIRDSEVGTEAFF.

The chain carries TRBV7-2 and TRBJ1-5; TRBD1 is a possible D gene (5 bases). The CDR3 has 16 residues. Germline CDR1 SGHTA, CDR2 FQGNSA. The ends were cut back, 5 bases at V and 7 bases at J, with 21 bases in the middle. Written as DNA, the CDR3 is TGTGCCAGCAGCCCTGGGGGATCGGCGGGTCGGCAGCCCCAGCATTTT. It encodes CASSPGGSAGRQPQHF.

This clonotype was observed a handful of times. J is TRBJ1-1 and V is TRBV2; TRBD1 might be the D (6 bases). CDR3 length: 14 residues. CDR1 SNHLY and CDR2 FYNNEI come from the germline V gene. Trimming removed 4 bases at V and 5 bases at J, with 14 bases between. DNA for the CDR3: TGTGCCAGCAGTGGGCGGGGGGCGACAACTGAAGCTTTCTTT. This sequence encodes CASSGRGATTEAFF.